This TCR beta chain was documented in a study of neurological immune-mediated disorders. In its sample, this clonotype was seen many times. The target antigen is unknown. Study-wide results and caveats: Association with the multiple sclerosis repertoire cluster was not found for any clinical or MRI feature.

V lost 2 bases, J lost 4 bases, and 6 bases lay in between. This CDR3 spans 14 amino acids. TCRdb used MiXCR to reprocess the 5' RACE reads, holding one entry per CDR3 protein. Among tens of thousands of distinct CDR3 sequences listed, around 3.1% were seen once. The chain carries TRBV12-3 or TRBV12-4 and TRBJ2-6, with D possibly matching TRBD1 (6 bases). This receptor was taken from a man aged 35-49 years with multiple sclerosis. Sequenced sample: PBMCs. The DNA of the CDR3 is TGTGCCAGCAGTTTAAGGGGGGGGGCCAACGTCCTGACTTTC. It yields the protein CASSLRGGANVLTF.